The 20 T cell receptor beta chains below come from one sample, sequenced in a study of blood T cells in healthy people across ages. With a J-beta primer mix and a sample-barcoded 5' primer, a second PCR ran about 7 to 11 cycles. Using its own MiXCR run on the 5' RACE reads, TCRdb lists one record per CDR3 protein. The sample holds around 780,000 distinct CDR3 sequences, around a quarter seen once. The sample was also reused in another study, on T cells of mothers and their children.

The sample consisted of blood. The receptors were gathered from a boy between 10 and 17 years old in good health.

This clonotype has only one observation. The chain employs TRBV20-1 and TRBJ2-4; 9 bases fit TRBD1. Looked up from germline, CDR1 is DFQATT and CDR2 is SNEGSKA (reference sequence). Trimming took 5 bases from V and 9 from J; bases not matched to a gene: 11. The CDR3 runs to 14 residues. The CDR3 reads CSAGNRDREVIQYF. For the CDR3, the DNA is TGCAGTGCTGGGAACCGGGACAGGGAGGTCATTCAGTACTTC.

This clonotype was observed a handful of times. V and J are TRBV12-3 or TRBV12-4 and TRBJ2-1; 8 nucleotides line up with TRBD2. The assigned J gene may be wrong: the sequence end matches TRBJ2-7 better. CDR3 size: 17 residues. CDR3 region: CASSRNNARGAPYEQYF. In nucleotides, the CDR3 is TGTGCCAGCAGTCGAAATAATGCGCGGGGGGCTCCCTACGAGCAGTACTTC.

This clonotype was counted between two and nine times. The chain carries TRBV28 and TRBJ1-4; D gene uncertain. Per germline, CDR1 MDHEN and CDR2 SYDVKM. The germline V and J ends were trimmed by 2 bases and 6 bases, with 10 bases remaining between them. The CDR3 extends over 14 amino acids. The CDR3 DNA reads TGTGCCAGCAGTTTAATTGGGGTATATGAAAAACTGTTTTTT. Translation: CASSLIGVYEKLFF.

This clonotype was counted only a few times. V usage is TRBV28 and J usage is TRBJ1-6; a possible D gene is TRBD1 (5 bases). V gave up 2 bases and J gave up 10 bases, with 9 bases separating them. This CDR3 is 13 amino acids long. CDR1 and CDR2 from the germline V gene are MDHEN and SYDVKM. The CDR3 sequence is CASSLVRESPLHF. CDR3 nucleotide sequence: TGTGCCAGCAGTTTAGTCAGGGAATCACCCCTCCACTTT.

This clonotype was seen only a few times. The V and J genes are TRBV20-1 and TRBJ1-2, with D hard to call. The germline CDR1 and CDR2 sequences are DFQATT and SNEGSKA (reference sequence). The V end was cut by 3 bases, the J end by 4 bases, with 15 bases between. CDR3 length equals 14 residues. The CDR3 here is CSARATGLVYGYTF. The DNA for the CDR3 is TGCAGTGCTAGGGCGACCGGCCTCGTCTATGGCTACACCTTC.

The table lists this clonotype with many counts. This CDR3 reads CASSQRQGGQPQHF. The CDR3 nucleotides are TGTGCCAGCAGCCAAAGACAGGGCGGTCAGCCCCAGCATTTT. The gene calls are TRBV4-2 and TRBJ1-5, with 7 bases fitting TRBD1. Germline values: CDR1 LGHNA, CDR2 YNFKEQ. The CDR3 runs to 14 residues. V lost 2 bases and J lost 6; bases outside the gene matches: 4.

This clonotype was picked up a small number of times. At one boundary the junction diverges from the germline segment, which might be a read error. The chain carries TRBV5-1 and TRBJ2-3, with 7 bases fitting TRBD2. Germline V gene data show CDR1 as SGHRS and CDR2 as YFSETQ. This CDR3 contains 16 residues. CDR3 bases: TGCGCCAGTAGCTGGGGCCAGCGGGGCCGCACAGATACGCAGTATTTT. Translating gives CASSWGQRGRTDTQYF.

This clonotype was observed a handful of times. The V gene is TRBV5-1, the J gene TRBJ2-2; D is ambiguous. This CDR3 has 15 amino acids. From germline, CDR1 is SGHRS and CDR2 YFSETQ. The V end lost 0 bases, the J end lost 1 base, and 7 bases lay between the germline ends. The CDR3 DNA reads TGCGCCAGCAGCTTGGCTCGGCGGAACACCGGGGAGCTGTTTTTT. Translating it yields CASSLARRNTGELFF. Variable domain in full (rest from reference TRBV5-1 and TRBJ2-2): KAGVTQTPRYLIKTRGQQVTLSCSPISGHRSVSWYQQTPGQGLQFLFEYFSETQRNKGNFPGRFSGRQFSNSRSEMNVSTLELGDSALYLCASSLARRNTGELFFGEGSRLTVL.

DNA for the CDR3: TGCAGCGCTGCCCGGGACCTAAATTACGAGCAGTACTTC. It translates to CSAARDLNYEQYF. This chain uses TRBV29-1 with TRBJ2-7; D is tentatively TRBD1 or TRBD2 (5 bases each). Germline CDR1 is SQVTM and CDR2 is ANQGSEA. The CDR3 loop spans 13 amino acids. V dropped 7 bases and J dropped 4 bases, with 17 bases sitting between them.

DNA for the CDR3: TGTGCCAGCAGTCTCAGGGATGGGAACACTGAAGCTTTCTTT. Encoded protein: CASSLRDGNTEAFF. The chain couples TRBV12-3 or TRBV12-4 to TRBJ1-1; perhaps TRBD1 as D (5 bases). V dropped 5 bases and J dropped 1 base, with 11 bases sitting between them. The CDR3 length is 14 residues.

This rearrangement joins TRBV28 to TRBJ2-3; 9 nucleotides agree with TRBD1. V lost 6 bases to trimming and J lost 10 bases; unmatched junction nucleotides: 14. The CDR3 contains 15 residues. Germline V lookup: CDR1 MDHEN, CDR2 SYDVKM. CDR3 nucleotides: TGTGCCAGCAGCACAGGGGGCCGCTCATTTGATGCGCAGTATTTT. This encodes CASSTGGRSFDAQYF.

This clonotype was seen a single time. The chain links TRBV9 to TRBJ2-2, with 9 bases matching TRBD2. The CDR3 totals 18 residues. The germline V gene has CDR1 SGDLS and CDR2 YYNGEE. Unmatched junction bases numbered 6, after V lost 0 bases and J lost 0 bases. The CDR3 loop reads CASSVEASGVSNTGELFF. The DNA for the CDR3 is TGTGCCAGCAGCGTAGAGGCTAGCGGGGTTTCGAACACCGGGGAGCTGTTTTTT.

The chain carries TRBV12-3 or TRBV12-4 and TRBJ1-2; D is ambiguous. CDR3 length: 13 residues. Between the trimmed V and J ends, which lost 0 bases and 5 bases, there was a span of 7 bases. CDR3 DNA sequence: TGTGCCAGCAGTTTAGCACCTTTTTATGGCTACACCTTC. This sequence encodes CASSLAPFYGYTF.

Note on this clonotype: The junction shows a germline mismatch at one end, possibly a read error. The rearrangement joins TRBV7-8 to TRBJ2-6; 7 nucleotides line up with TRBD1. CDR1 is SGHVS and CDR2 is FQNEAQ in the germline V gene. The CDR3 runs 16 residues. This CDR3 reads CASSYKQGSGASVLTF. CDR3 nucleotides: TGTGCCAGCAGCTACAAACAGGGGAGTGGGGCCAGCGTCCTGACTTTC.

V is TRBV15 and J is TRBJ2-7, with D tentatively TRBD1 or TRBD2 (6 bases each). The CDR3 has 14 amino acids. The germline gives CDR1 LNHNV, CDR2 YYDKDF (reference sequence). The V and J ends lost 3 bases and 7 bases respectively, with 16 bases between them. CDR3 in DNA: TGTGCCACCAGCAGGGCACGGGGGCTGTGGGAGCAGTACTTC. Its protein is CATSRARGLWEQYF.

This clonotype has only a few counts. The DNA of the CDR3 is TGCAGTGCTGTATGGGGACAGGAGATATCCTACGAGCAGTACTTC. Translated: CSAVWGQEISYEQYF. V usage is TRBV20-1 and J usage is TRBJ2-7, with 8 bases lining up with TRBD1. The trim removed 5 bases at V and 1 base at J, leaving 10 bases unmatched. This CDR3 has 15 residues. Germline CDR1 and CDR2: DFQATT and SNEGSKA (reference sequence).

The chain links TRBV5-1 to TRBJ2-3; D call uncertain. V lost 1 base and J 2 bases, leaving 5 bases between the germline ends. The CDR3 consists of 13 residues. Germline CDR1 and CDR2: SGHRS and YFSETQ. The CDR3 nucleotides are TGCGCCAGCAGCTTGTTGATCACAGATACGCAGTATTTT. This sequence encodes CASSLLITDTQYF.

This clonotype appeared a few times. V and J are TRBV4-2 and TRBJ1-1; D gene uncertain. CDR1 and CDR2 (germline): LGHNA, YNFKEQ. The CDR3 is made up of 11 amino acids. With 8 bases removed from V and 7 bases from J, the gap between germline ends came to 11 bases. CDR3: CASRGDDEAFF. The CDR3 coding sequence is TGTGCCAGCCGGGGAGACGATGAAGCTTTCTTT.

This clonotype was picked up a small number of times. This rearrangement joins TRBV9 to TRBJ2-1, with TRBD2 matching over 12 bases. Trimming removed 3 bases from V and 9 bases from J; junction bases left unmatched: 10. The length of the CDR3 is 16 residues. CDR1 is SGDLS and CDR2 is YYNGEE in the germline V gene. CDR3 nucleotide sequence: TGTGCCAGCAGCGCTAGCGGGGGGGCAGACGGGAGTGAGCAGTTCTTC. Protein: CASSASGGADGSEQFF.

This rearrangement joins TRBV20-1 to TRBJ2-7; TRBD1 aligns across 9 bases. The CDR3 is 13 residues long. In germline, CDR1 is DFQATT, CDR2 SNEGSKA (reference sequence). V lost 3 bases and J lost 4; bases outside the gene matches: 4. The CDR3 sequence: CSASPDRGYEQYF. Here the CDR3 DNA reads TGCAGTGCTAGCCCAGACAGGGGGTACGAGCAGTACTTC.